This TCR beta chain was identified in a study of blood T cell repertoires in COVID-19. Study overall: Samples taken during acute and convalescent COVID-19 were collected in the United States, Italy and Spain. T cells, B-cell-depleted T cells, or PBMCs supplied cDNA or gDNA.

This CDR3 is 15 amino acids long. V gave up 7 bases and J gave up 1 base, with 16 bases separating them. In germline, CDR1 is SGHAT, CDR2 FQNNGV. Original methodology: Reference gene primer amplification in the assay estimated nucleated cell counts. Only in-frame clones appear in the TCRdb table, and some are missing; sequencing was by immunoSEQ multiplex PCR. Clone size and V and J calls were adopted from that table, with D and trimming inferred from the DNA. Seen here are a few hundred thousand clones, approximately 88% observed once, and the top ten hold approximately 1.2%. The chain couples TRBV11-2 to TRBJ1-2; no firm D call. Sequenced: peripheral blood. The origin of this receptor is a man between 40 and 49 years old with acute or convalescent COVID-19. The CDR3 DNA reads TGTGCCAGCACCTCTTTGCGGGAGGGTAACTATGGCTACACCTTC. Residues: CASTSLREGNYGYTF.